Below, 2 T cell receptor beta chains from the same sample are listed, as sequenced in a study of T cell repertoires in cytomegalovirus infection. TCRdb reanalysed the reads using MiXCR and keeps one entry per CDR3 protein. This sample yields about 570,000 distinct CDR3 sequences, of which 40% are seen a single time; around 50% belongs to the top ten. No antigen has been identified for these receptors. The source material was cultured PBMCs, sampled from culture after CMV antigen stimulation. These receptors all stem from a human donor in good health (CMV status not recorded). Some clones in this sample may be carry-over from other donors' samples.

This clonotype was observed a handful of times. The CDR3 nucleotides are TGTGCCAGTAGGGTGGGACACCGCTTGAACACTGAAGCTTTCTTT. Residues: CASRVGHRLNTEAFF. V and J are TRBV19 and TRBJ1-1, with a tentative D call TRBD1 (6 bases). Trimming removed 6 bases at V and 0 bases at J, with 14 bases between. CDR3 length equals 15 residues. Germline lookup yields CDR1 LNHDA and CDR2 SQIVND (reference sequence).

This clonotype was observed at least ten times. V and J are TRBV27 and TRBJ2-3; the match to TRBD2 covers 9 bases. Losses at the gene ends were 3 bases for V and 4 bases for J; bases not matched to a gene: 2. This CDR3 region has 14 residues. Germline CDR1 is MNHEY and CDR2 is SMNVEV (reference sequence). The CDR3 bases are TGTGCCAGCAGTTTGGGACTAGCCGCAGATACGCAGTATTTT. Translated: CASSLGLAADTQYF.